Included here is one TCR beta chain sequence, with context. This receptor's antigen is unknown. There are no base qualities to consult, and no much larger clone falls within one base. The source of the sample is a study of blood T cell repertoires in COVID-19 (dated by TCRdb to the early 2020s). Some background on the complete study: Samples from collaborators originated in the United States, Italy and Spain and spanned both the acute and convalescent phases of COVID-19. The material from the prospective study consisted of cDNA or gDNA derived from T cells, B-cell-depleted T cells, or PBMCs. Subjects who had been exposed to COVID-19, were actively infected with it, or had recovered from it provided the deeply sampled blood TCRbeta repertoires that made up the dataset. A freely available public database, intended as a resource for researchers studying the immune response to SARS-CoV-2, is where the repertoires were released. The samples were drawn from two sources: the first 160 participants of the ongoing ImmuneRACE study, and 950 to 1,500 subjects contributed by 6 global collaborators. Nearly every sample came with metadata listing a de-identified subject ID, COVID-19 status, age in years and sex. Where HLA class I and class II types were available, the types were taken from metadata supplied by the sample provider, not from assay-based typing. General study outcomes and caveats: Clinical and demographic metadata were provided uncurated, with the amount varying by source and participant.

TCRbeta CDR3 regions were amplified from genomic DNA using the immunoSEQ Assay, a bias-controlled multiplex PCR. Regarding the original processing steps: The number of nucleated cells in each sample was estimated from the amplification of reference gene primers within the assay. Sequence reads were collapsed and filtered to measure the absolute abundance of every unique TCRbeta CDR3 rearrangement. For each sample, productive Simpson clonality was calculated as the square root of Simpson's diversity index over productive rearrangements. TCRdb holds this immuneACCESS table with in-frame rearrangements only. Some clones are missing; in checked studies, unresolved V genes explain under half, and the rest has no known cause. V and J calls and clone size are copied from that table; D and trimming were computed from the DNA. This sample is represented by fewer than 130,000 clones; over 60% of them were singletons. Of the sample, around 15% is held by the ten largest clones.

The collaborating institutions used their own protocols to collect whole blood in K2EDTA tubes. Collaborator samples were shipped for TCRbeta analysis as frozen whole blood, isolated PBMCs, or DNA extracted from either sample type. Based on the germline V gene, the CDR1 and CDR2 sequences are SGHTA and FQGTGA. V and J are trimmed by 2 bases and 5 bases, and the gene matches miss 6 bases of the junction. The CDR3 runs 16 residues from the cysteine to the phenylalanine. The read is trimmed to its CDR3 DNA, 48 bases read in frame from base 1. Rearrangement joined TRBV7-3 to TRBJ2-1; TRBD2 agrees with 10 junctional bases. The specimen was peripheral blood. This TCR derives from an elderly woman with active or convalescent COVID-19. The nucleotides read TGTGCCAGCAGCTTACCCCTAGCGGGAGTGGACAATGAGCAGTTCTTC. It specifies CASSLPLAGVDNEQFF.